A selection of T cell receptor beta chains follows, all from one sample in a study of T cell responses to AZD1222 COVID-19 vaccine. TCRdb keeps only in-frame clones here, not all; method: immunoSEQ multiplex PCR. The sample holds under 150,000 clones, about 87% seen once. Sequencing used peripheral blood, obtained on day 0 of AZD1222 vaccination. The receptors were gathered from an adult in good health. Both conserved end residues are part of each CDR3. A D gene is named only where the DNA matches it firmly. The size field is filled for only some rows; it gives once, few, many or a size class.

clone size	CDR3 length	D gene	V gene	J gene	CDR3 protein	CDR3 DNA
once	14	TRBD1	TRBV5-6	TRBJ1-3	CASSARGQGNTIYF	TGTGCCAGCAGCGCCAGGGGGCAAGGAAACACCATATATTTT
-	14	-	TRBV19	TRBJ1-5	CASSKGQGRQPQHF	TGTGCCAGTAGTAAGGGGCAGGGCCGTCAGCCCCAGCATTTT
few	14	-	TRBV30	TRBJ2-2	CASQQGSSTGELFF	TGTGCCAGCCAGCAGGGCAGCTCCACCGGGGAGCTGTTTTTT
-	15	TRBD2	TRBV7-6	TRBJ2-2	CASSRAWGGTGELFF	TGTGCCAGCAGCCGAGCATGGGGGGGAACCGGGGAGCTGTTTTTT
few	15	-	TRBV3-1/TRBV3-2	TRBJ2-3	CASSSLGPGVDTQYF	TGTGCCAGCAGCTCCCTGGGCCCGGGGGTGGATACGCAGTATTTT
-	14	TRBD2	TRBV7-9	TRBJ2-5	CASSPPGGEETQYF	TGTGCCAGCAGCCCCCCGGGGGGGGAAGAGACCCAGTACTTC
-	15	-	TRBV6-5	TRBJ2-7	CASSTLPTGTYEQYF	TGTGCCAGCAGTACTCTACCCACGGGAACCTACGAGCAGTACTTC
-	15	-	TRBV6-1	TRBJ2-3	CASSETRVRTDTQYF	TGTGCCAGCAGTGAAACGAGGGTACGCACAGATACGCAGTATTTT
-	16	-	TRBV28	TRBJ1-6	CASDQGGQGYNSPLHF	TGTGCCAGCGACCAAGGCGGGCAGGGTTATAATTCACCCCTCCACTTT
once	13	-	TRBV7-3	TRBJ1-1	CASSGEMNTEAFF	TGTGCCAGCAGCGGTGAGATGAACACTGAAGCTTTCTTT
-	17	-	TRBV28	TRBJ2-7	CASSSTIRRQSSYEQYF	TGTGCCAGCAGCTCGACCATTAGACGTCAGAGCTCCTACGAGCAGTACTTC
-	17	TRBD1	TRBV7-8	TRBJ1-1	CASSLAEGQGWATEAFF	TGTGCCAGCAGCTTAGCGGAGGGACAGGGATGGGCCACTGAAGCTTTCTTT
-	15	-	TRBV14	TRBJ2-7	CASSHSPGIGGEQYF	TGTGCCAGCAGCCACTCGCCGGGGATCGGGGGAGAGCAGTACTTC
-	18	-	TRBV5-6	TRBJ1-5	CASSLGRRGAGRNQPQHF	TGTGCCAGCAGCTTGGGCCGGAGGGGTGCGGGCCGCAATCAGCCCCAGCATTTT
-	17	TRBD2	TRBV13	TRBJ2-3	CASSSLHYGGGSNTQYF	TGTGCCAGCAGCTCCCTCCACTATGGGGGGGGAAGCAATACGCAGTATTTT
-	15	-	TRBV27	TRBJ1-5	CASALGYHSNQPQHF	TGTGCCAGCGCCTTGGGGTACCATAGCAATCAGCCCCAGCATTTT
-	12	-	TRBV7-3	TRBJ2-2	CASGQNTGELFF	TGTGCCAGCGGCCAGAACACCGGGGAGCTGTTTTTT
-	13	TRBD1	TRBV5-4	TRBJ1-1	CASSGQPNTEAFF	TGTGCCAGCTCGGGACAGCCGAACACTGAAGCTTTCTTT
-	19	TRBD2	TRBV24-1	TRBJ2-2	CATSDRLTSGGAGTGELFF	TGTGCCACCAGTGACCGCTTGACTAGCGGGGGGGCCGGGACCGGGGAGCTGTTTTTT
-	15	-	TRBV28	TRBJ1-4	CASSLGGAGWEKLFF	TGTGCCAGCAGTTTAGGGGGGGCAGGATGGGAAAAACTGTTTTTT